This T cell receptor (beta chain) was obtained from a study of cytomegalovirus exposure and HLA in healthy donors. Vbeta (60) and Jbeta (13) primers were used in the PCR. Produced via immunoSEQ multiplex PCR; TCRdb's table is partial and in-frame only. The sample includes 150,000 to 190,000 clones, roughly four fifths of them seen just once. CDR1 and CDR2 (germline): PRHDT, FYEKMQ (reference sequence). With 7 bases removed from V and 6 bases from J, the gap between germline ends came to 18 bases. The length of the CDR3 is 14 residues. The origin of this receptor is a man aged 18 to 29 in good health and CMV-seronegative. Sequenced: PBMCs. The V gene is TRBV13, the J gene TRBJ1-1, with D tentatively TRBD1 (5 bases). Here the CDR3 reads CASNPGGLPAEAFF. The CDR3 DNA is TGTGCCAGCAACCCGGGGGGGTTACCAGCTGAAGCTTTCTTT.